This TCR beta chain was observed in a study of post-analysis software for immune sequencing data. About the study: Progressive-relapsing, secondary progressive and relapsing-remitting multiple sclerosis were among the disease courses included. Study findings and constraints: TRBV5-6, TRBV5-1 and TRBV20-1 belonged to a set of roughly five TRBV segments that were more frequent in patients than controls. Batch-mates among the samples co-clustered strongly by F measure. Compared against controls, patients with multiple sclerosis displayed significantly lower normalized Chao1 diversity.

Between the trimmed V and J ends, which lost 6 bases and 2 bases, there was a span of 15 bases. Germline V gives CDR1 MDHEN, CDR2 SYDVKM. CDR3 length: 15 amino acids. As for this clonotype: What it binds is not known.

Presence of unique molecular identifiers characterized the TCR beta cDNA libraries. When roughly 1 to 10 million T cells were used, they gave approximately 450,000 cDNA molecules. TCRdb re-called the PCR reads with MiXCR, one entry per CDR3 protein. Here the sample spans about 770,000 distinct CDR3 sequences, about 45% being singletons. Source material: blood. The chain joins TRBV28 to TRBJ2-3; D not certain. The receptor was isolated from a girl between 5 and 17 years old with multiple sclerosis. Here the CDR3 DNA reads TGTGCCAGCAGCGAAGGCGACTTCTCCACAGATACGCAGTATTTT. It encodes CASSEGDFSTDTQYF.